This T cell receptor beta chain is drawn from a study of kidney transplant recipient with SARS-CoV-2 infection. TCRdb reprocessed the reads via MiXCR and lists one record per CDR3 protein. The top ten hold more than 6.5% of the sample, which has roughly 230,000 distinct CDR3 sequences, about 30% seen once. The CDR3 has 15 residues. The ends lost 4 bases at V and 2 bases at J; junction bases unmatched: 7. Germline lookup yields CDR1 LGHDT and CDR2 YNNKEL (reference sequence). This clonotype was counted ten times or more. The material sequenced was a blood sample, taken at baseline and on roughly day 120 from a kidney transplant recipient. This clonotype was obtained from a male patient aged 25 to 39 who had COVID-19 and was a kidney transplant recipient. Some T cells may have originated in the graft donor. This rearrangement joins TRBV3-1 to TRBJ2-5, with 7 bases matching TRBD2. The CDR3 DNA reads TGTGCCAGCAGCCGCGGGACTATCCAACAAGAGACCCAGTACTTC. This codes for CASSRGTIQQETQYF.